This TCR beta chain is drawn from a study of glioma-infiltrating T cells after dendritic cell vaccination. This clone came up once. Trimming took off 3 bases at V and 0 bases at J, with 12 bases between the two ends. Germline loops: CDR1 SNHLY, CDR2 FYNNEI. The CDR3 is 16 residues long. The assay was immunoSEQ multiplex PCR, and TCRdb's table has in-frame clones only and misses some. The repertoire has 65,000 to 90,000 clones, over 75% of them found once; the top ten carry about 2%. No glioblastoma patient carried an isocitrate dehydrogenase mutation. The material was blood, obtained before dendritic cell vaccination. The TCR originated in a human donor with glioblastoma. The rearrangement uses TRBV2 and TRBJ1-5; D unresolved. Here the CDR3 DNA reads TGTGCCAGCAGTGATCTCCAGATATATAGCAATCAGCCCCAGCATTTT. Its translation: CASSDLQIYSNQPQHF.